This TCR beta chain was retrieved from a study of T cell clonotyping in hematopoietic cell transplantation. General study findings and limits: After transplant, recipient diversity fell while pathologically expanded clonotypes grew through day 180. Without cell sorting, CD4 versus CD8 contributions remain unresolved.

Turning to this clone: The antigen remains unidentified.

The CDR3 is 14 amino acids. In germline, CDR1 is MGHDK, CDR2 SYGVNS. Losses at the gene ends were 4 bases for V and 7 bases for J; bases not matched to a gene: 7. Assay used: immunoSEQ multiplex PCR; TCRdb lists only in-frame clones, some missing. This sample has 3,500 to 4,500 clones; approximately 95% occur once, and the top ten carry 0.75% to 0.95%. The source material was PBMCs, sampled 30 days after allogeneic stem cell transplant. The gene calls are TRBV25-1 and TRBJ1-2; 9 bases are shared with TRBD1. This clonotype originated in a male patient in his fifties or sixties who had an allogeneic stem cell transplant from a related donor, so the T cells may come from the graft donor. Some clones in this sample may be carry-over from other donors' samples. The CDR3 spells CASSAFGTGFGYTF. The DNA for the CDR3 is TGTGCCAGCAGTGCCTTCGGGACAGGGTTTGGCTACACCTTC.